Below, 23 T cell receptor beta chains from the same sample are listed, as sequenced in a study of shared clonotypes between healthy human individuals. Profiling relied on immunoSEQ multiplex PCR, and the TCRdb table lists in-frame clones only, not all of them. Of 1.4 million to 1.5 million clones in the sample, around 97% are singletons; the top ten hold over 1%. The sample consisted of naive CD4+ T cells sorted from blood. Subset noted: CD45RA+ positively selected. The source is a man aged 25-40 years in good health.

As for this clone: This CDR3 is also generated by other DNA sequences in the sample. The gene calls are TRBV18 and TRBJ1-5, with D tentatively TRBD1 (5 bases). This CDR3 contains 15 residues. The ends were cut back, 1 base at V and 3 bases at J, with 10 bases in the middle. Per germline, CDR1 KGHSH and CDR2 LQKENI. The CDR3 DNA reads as TGTGCCAGCTCACCACTTGGGGGTTCCAATCAGCCCCAGCATTTT. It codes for CASSPLGGSNQPQHF.

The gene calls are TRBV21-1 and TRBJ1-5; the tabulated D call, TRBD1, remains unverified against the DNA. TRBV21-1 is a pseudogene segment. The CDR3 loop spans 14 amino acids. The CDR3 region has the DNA TGTGCCAGCAGCACATGGACAGGGTGTGAGCCCCAGCATTTT. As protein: CASSTWTGCEPQHF.

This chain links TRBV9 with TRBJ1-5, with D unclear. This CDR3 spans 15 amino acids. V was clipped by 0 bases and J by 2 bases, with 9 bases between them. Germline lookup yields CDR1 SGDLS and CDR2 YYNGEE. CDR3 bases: TGTGCCAGCAGCGTAGGTTTCGGTGGCAATCAGCCCCAGCATTTT. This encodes CASSVGFGGNQPQHF.

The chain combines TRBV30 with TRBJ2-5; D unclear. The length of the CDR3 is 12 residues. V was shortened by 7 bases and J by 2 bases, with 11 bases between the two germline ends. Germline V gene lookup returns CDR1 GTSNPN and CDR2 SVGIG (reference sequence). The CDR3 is CALAVGQETQYF. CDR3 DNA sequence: TGTGCCTTGGCGGTGGGTCAAGAGACCCAGTACTTC. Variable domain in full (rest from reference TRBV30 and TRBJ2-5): SQTIHQWPATLVQPVGSPLSLECTVEGTSNPNLYWYRQAAGRGLQLLFYSVGIGQISSEVPQNLSASRPQDRQFILSSKKLLLSDSGFYLCALAVGQETQYFGPGTRLLVL.

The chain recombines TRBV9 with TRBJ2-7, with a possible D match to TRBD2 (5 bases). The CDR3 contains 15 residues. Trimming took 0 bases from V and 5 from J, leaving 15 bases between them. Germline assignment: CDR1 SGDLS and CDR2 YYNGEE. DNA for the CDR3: TGTGCCAGCAGCGTAGATGCGGGTTTTTTGAACGAGCAGTACTTC. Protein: CASSVDAGFLNEQYF.

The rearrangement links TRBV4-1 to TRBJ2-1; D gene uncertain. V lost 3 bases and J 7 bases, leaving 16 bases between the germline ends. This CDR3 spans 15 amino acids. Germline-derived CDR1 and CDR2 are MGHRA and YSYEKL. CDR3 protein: CASSHWTEVYNEQFF. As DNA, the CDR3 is TGCGCCAGCAGCCACTGGACGGAAGTCTATAATGAGCAGTTCTTC.

This CDR3 reads CASRLDIFGEQYF. CDR3 coding DNA: TGTGCCAGCAGATTGGACATATTCGGTGAGCAGTACTTC. The gene calls are TRBV6-5 and TRBJ2-7; the D gene is possibly TRBD1 (5 bases). This CDR3 is 13 amino acids long. Germline assignment: CDR1 MNHEY and CDR2 SVGAGI. Trimming took off 6 bases at V and 7 bases at J, with 16 bases between the two ends.

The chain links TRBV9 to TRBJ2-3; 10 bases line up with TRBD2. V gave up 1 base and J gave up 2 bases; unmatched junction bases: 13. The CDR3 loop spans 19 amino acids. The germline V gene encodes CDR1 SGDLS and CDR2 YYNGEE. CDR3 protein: CASSVNLAGASLSTDTQYF. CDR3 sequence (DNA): TGTGCCAGCAGCGTAAATCTAGCGGGAGCCAGTCTCTCCACAGATACGCAGTATTTT.

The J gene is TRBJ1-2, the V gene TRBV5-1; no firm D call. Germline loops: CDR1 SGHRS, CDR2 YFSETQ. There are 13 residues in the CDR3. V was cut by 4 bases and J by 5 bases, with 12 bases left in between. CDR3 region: CASSVDVGYGYTF. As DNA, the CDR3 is TGCGCCAGCAGCGTCGACGTCGGATATGGCTACACCTTC.

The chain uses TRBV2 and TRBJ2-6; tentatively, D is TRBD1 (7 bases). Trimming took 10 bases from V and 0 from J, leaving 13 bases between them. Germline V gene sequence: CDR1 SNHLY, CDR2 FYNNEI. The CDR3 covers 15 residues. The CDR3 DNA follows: TGTGCCACCCAGGGGGGTTCCTCTGGGGCCAACGTCCTGACTTTC. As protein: CATQGGSSGANVLTF.

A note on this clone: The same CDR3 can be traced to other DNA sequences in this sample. CDR3 in DNA: TGTGCCAGCAGTTTATTGAGAACTAACACCGGGGAGCTGTTTTTT. Amino acids: CASSLLRTNTGELFF. The V and J genes are TRBV28 and TRBJ2-2, with no clear D. With 1 base removed from V and 2 bases from J, the gap between germline ends came to 8 bases. The CDR3 runs to 15 residues. The germline gives CDR1 MDHEN, CDR2 SYDVKM.

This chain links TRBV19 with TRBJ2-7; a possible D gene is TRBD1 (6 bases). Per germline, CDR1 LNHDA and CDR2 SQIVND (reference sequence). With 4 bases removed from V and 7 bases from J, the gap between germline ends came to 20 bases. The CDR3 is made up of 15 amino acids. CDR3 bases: TGTGCCAGTAGTACCCACAGGGATGGACTGGGGGAGCAGTACTTC. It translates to CASSTHRDGLGEQYF.

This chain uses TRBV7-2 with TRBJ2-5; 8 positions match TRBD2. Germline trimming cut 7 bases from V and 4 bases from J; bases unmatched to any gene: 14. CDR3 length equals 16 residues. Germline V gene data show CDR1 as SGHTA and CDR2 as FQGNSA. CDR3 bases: TGTGCCAGCACCCAGGGTCTCGGGGGGGGTCGAGAGACCCAGTACTTC. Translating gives CASTQGLGGGRETQYF. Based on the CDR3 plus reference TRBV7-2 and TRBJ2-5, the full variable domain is GAGVSQSPSNKVTEKGKDVELRCDPISGHTALYWYRQSLGQGLEFLIYFQGNSAPDKSGLPSDRFSAERTGGSVSTLTIQRTQQEDSAVYLCASTQGLGGGRETQYFGPGTRLLVL.

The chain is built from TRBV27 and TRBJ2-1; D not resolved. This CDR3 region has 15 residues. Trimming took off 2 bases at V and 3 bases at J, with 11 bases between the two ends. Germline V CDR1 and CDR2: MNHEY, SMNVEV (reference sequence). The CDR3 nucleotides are TGTGCCAGCAGTTTAGATAGGGCGATCTACAATGAGCAGTTCTTC. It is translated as CASSLDRAIYNEQFF.

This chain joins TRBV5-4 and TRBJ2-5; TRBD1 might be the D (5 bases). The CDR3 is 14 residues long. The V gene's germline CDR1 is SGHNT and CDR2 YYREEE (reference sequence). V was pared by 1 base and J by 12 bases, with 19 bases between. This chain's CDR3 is CASSLPGFDPRKYF. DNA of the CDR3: TGTGCCAGCAGCTTGCCAGGGTTTGACCCACGGAAGTACTTC.

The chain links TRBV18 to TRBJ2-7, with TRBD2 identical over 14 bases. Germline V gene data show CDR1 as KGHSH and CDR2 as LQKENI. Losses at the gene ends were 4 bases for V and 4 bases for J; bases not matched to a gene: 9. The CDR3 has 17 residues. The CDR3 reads CASSQAGTSGRVYEQYF. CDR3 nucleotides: TGTGCCAGCTCACAGGCCGGGACTAGCGGGAGAGTTTACGAGCAGTACTTC.

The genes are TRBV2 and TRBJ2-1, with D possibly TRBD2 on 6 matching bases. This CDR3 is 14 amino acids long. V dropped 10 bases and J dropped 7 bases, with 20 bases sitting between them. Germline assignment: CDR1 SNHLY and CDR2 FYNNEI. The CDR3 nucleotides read TGTGCCACTATGAGGGAGGTTTTATGGAATGAGCAGTTCTTC. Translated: CATMREVLWNEQFF. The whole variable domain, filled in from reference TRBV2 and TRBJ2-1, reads EPEVTQTPSHQVTQMGQEVILRCVPISNHLYFYWYRQILGQKVEFLVSFYNNEISEKSEIFDDQFSVERPDGSNFTLKIRSTKLEDSAMYFCATMREVLWNEQFFGPGTRLTVL.

CDR3 coding DNA: TGTGCCAGTAGGGGTGCCGGCGAAAAAGTTTACGAGCAGTACTTC. Its translation: CASRGAGEKVYEQYF. The rearrangement links TRBV19 to TRBJ2-7; no clear D gene. The CDR3 consists of 15 residues. The germline V gene has CDR1 LNHDA and CDR2 SQIVND (reference sequence). V dropped 6 bases and J dropped 4 bases, with 19 bases sitting between them.

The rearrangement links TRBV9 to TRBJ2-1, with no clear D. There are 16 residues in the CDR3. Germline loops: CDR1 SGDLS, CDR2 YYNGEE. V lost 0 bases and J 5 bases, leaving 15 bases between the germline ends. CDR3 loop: CASSVAVYSRDNEQFF. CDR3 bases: TGTGCCAGCAGCGTAGCGGTGTATAGCAGAGACAATGAGCAGTTCTTC.

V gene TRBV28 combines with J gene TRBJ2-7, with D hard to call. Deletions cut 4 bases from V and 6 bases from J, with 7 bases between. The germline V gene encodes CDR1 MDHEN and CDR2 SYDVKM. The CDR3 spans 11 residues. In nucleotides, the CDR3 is TGTGCCAGCAGTTCTATCGTCGAGCAGTACTTC. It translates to CASSSIVEQYF.

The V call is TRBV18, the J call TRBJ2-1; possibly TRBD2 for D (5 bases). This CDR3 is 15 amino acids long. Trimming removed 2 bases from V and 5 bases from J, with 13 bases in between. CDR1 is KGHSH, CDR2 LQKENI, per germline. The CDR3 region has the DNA TGTGCCAGCTCACCAGGAGGCGGTCCTAACAATGAGCAGTTCTTC. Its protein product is CASSPGGGPNNEQFF.

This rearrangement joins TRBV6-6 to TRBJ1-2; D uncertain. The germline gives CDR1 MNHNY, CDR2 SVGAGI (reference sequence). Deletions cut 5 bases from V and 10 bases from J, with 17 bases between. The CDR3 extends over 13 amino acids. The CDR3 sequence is CASSMVQGGDYTF. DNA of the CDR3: TGTGCCAGCAGTATGGTACAAGGTGGGGACTACACCTTC.

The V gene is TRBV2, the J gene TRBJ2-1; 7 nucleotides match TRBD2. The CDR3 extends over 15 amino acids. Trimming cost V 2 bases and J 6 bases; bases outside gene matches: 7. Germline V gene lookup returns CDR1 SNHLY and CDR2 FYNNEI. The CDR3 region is CASSEHGTISNEQFF. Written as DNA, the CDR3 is TGTGCCAGCAGTGAACATGGGACTATCAGCAATGAGCAGTTCTTC.